The 4 T cell receptor beta chains presented below share a single source sample, sequenced in a study of OX40 agonist ivuxolimab in advanced cancers. Sequenced by immunoSEQ multiplex PCR; TCRdb stores in-frame clones only, minus some. The data contain 90,000 or so clones, roughly 86% of them singletons. Source: CD4+ or CD8+ T cells sorted from blood, taken in a trial of the OX40 agonist ivuxolimab. These receptors were obtained from an adult with an advanced solid tumor such as melanoma, head and neck, liver or kidney cancer.

The chain is built from TRBV7-9 and TRBJ2-6; D possibly corresponds to TRBD1 (5 bases). There are 15 residues in the CDR3. Per germline, CDR1 SEHNR and CDR2 FQNEAQ (reference sequence). The ends were cut back, 5 bases at V and 2 bases at J, with 10 bases in the middle. CDR3 amino acids: CASSPEGAGANVLTF. CDR3 nucleotide sequence: TGTGCCAGCAGCCCCGAAGGGGCTGGGGCCAACGTCCTGACTTTC.

This rearrangement joins TRBV7-2 to TRBJ2-5, with a weak D call TRBD1 (5 bases). Trimming pared 1 base from V and 7 bases from J, leaving 7 bases between. Germline CDR1 SGHTA, CDR2 FQGNSA. CDR3 length: 12 residues. This chain's CDR3 is CASSLGQGTQYF. CDR3 sequence (DNA): TGTGCCAGCAGCTTAGGGCAGGGGACCCAGTACTTC. The entire variable domain, with the rest obtained from reference TRBV7-2 and TRBJ2-5, is as follows: GAGVSQSPSNKVTEKGKDVELRCDPISGHTALYWYRQSLGQGLEFLIYFQGNSAPDKSGLPSDRFSAERTGGSVSTLTIQRTQQEDSAVYLCASSLGQGTQYFGPGTRLLVL.

This clone appeared a single time. The rearrangement joins TRBV2 to TRBJ2-7, with D perhaps TRBD1 (5 bases). V shed 3 bases and J shed 3 bases, with 9 bases lying between them. CDR1 and CDR2 from the germline V gene are SNHLY and FYNNEI. The CDR3 sequence is 13 residues long. This chain's CDR3 is CASSDTGIYEQYF. The CDR3 bases are TGTGCCAGCAGTGATACAGGTATCTACGAGCAGTACTTC.

CDR3 residues: CSVEGRDRGPNTGELFF. CDR3 in DNA: TGCAGCGTTGAGGGAAGGGACAGGGGGCCGAACACCGGGGAGCTGTTTTTT. The rearrangement links TRBV29-1 to TRBJ2-2; 12 positions agree with TRBD1. The trim removed 3 bases at V and 0 bases at J, leaving 5 bases unmatched. From germline, CDR1 is SQVTM and CDR2 ANQGSEA. The CDR3 extends over 17 amino acids.